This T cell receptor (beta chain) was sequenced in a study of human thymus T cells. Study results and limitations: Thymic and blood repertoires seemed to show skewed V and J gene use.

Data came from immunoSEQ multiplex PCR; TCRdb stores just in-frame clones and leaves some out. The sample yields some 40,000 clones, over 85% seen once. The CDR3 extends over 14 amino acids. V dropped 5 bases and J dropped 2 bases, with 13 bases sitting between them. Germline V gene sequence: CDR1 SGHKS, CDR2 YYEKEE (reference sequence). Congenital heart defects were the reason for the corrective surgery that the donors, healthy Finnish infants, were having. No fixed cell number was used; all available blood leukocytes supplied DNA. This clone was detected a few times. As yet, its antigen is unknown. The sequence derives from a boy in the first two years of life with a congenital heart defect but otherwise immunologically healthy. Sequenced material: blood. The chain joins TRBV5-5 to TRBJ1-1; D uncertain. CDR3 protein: CASRRGRANTEAFF. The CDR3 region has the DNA TGTGCCAGCAGACGAGGCCGGGCCAACACTGAAGCTTTCTTT.